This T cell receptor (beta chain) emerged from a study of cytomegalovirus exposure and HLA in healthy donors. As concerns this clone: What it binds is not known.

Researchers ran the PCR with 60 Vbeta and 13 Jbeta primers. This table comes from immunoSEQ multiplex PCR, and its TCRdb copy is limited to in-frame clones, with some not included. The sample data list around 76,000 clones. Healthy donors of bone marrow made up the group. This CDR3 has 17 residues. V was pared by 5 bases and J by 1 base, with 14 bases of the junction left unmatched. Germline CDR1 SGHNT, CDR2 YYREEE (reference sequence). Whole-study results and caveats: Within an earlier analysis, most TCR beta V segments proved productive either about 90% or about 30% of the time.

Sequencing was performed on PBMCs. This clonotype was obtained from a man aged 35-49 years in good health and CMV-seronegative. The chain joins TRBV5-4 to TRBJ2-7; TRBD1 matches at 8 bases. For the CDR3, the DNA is TGTGCCAGCAGACTCGGACAGGGTAACAGTGGGTCCTACGAGCAGTACTTC. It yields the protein CASRLGQGNSGSYEQYF.